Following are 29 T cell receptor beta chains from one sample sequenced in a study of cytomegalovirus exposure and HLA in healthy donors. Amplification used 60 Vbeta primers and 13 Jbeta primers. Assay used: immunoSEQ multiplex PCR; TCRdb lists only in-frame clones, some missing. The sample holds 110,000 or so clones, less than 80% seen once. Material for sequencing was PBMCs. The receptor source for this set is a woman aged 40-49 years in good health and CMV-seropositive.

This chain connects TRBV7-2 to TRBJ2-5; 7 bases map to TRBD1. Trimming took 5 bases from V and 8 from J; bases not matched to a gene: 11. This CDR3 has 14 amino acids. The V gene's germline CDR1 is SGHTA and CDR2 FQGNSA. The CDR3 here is CASSPLAGGDTQYF. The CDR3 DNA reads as TGTGCCAGCAGCCCCCTGGCAGGGGGTGATACCCAGTACTTC.

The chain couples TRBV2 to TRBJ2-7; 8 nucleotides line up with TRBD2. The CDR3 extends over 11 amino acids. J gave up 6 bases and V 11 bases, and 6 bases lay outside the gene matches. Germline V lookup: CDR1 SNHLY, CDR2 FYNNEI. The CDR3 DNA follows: TGTGCCCAAAGCGGGGGCGGCGAGCAGTACTTC. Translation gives CAQSGGGEQYF.

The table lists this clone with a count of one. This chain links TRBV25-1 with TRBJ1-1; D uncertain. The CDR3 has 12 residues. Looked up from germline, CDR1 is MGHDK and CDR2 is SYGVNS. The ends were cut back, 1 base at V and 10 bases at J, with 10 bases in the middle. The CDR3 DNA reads TGTGCCAGCAGTGAATTAACCGGGGTAGCTTTCTTT. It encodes CASSELTGVAFF.

CDR3 coding DNA: TGTGCCAGCTCACGCAACCCTCCCGGGGGGGACAATGAGCAGTTCTTC. Its translation: CASSRNPPGGDNEQFF. The V and J genes are TRBV18 and TRBJ2-1; 8 bases line up with TRBD2. There are 16 residues in the CDR3. The junction had 10 bases not matched to a gene; V was cut back by 4 bases and J by 5 bases. Germline CDR1 is KGHSH and CDR2 is LQKENI.

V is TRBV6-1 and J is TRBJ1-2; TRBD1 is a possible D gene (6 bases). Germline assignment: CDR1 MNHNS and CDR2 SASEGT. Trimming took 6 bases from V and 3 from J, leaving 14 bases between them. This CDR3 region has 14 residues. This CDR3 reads CASRGAGPDYGYTF. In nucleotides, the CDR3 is TGTGCCAGCAGGGGGGCAGGGCCGGACTATGGCTACACCTTC.

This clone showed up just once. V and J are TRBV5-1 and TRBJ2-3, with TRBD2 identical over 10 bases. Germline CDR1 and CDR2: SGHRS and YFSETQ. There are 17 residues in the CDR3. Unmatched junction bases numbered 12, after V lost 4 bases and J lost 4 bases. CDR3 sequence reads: CASSPGLAALSSDTQYF. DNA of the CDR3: TGCGCCAGCAGCCCCGGACTAGCGGCTTTATCCTCAGATACGCAGTATTTT.

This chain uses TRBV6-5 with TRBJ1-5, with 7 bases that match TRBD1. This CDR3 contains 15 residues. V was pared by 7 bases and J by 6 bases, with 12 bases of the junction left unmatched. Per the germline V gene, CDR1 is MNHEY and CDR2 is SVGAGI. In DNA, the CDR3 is TGTGCCAGCATCCCCGACAGGGCGGGAGGTCAGCCCCAGCATTTT. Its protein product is CASIPDRAGGQPQHF.

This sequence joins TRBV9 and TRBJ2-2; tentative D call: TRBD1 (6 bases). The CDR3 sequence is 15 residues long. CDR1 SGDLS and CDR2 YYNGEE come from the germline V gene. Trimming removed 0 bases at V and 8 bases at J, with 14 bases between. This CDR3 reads CASSVEARQGGELFF. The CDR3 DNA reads TGTGCCAGCAGCGTAGAGGCTCGTCAGGGGGGGGAGCTGTTTTTT.

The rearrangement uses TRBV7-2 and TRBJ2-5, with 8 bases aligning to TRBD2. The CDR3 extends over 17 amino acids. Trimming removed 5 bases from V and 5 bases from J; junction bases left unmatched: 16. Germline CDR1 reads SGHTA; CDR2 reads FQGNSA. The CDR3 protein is CASSPAPPGTRRETQYF. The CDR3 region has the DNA TGTGCCAGCAGCCCAGCCCCCCCCGGGACTAGACGGGAGACCCAGTACTTC. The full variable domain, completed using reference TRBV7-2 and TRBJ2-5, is GAGVSQSPSNKVTEKGKDVELRCDPISGHTALYWYRQSLGQGLEFLIYFQGNSAPDKSGLPSDRFSAERTGGSVSTLTIQRTQQEDSAVYLCASSPAPPGTRRETQYFGPGTRLLVL.

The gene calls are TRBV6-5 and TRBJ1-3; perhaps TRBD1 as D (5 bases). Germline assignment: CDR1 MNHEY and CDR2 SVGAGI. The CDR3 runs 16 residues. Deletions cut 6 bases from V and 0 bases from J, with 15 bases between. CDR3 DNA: TGTGCCAGCAGCTACCAACAGGAGAGCTCTGGAAACACCATATATTTT. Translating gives CASSYQQESSGNTIYF.

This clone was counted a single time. Here the CDR3 DNA reads TGTGCCAGCAGCCCAGGACAGGGATCAACTAATGAAAAACTGTTTTTT. Protein sequence: CASSPGQGSTNEKLFF. This rearrangement joins TRBV5-8 to TRBJ1-4; 8 positions match TRBD1. The V gene end was trimmed by 4 bases and the J gene end by 0 bases; junction bases not matched to a gene: 5. The CDR3 loop spans 16 amino acids. Germline CDR1 SGHTS, CDR2 YDEGEE.

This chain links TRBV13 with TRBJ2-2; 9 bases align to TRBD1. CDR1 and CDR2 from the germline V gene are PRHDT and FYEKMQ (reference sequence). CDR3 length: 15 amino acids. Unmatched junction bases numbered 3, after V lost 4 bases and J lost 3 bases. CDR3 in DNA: TGTGCCAGCAGCTACAGGGGGCCGTACACCGGGGAGCTGTTTTTT. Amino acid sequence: CASSYRGPYTGELFF.

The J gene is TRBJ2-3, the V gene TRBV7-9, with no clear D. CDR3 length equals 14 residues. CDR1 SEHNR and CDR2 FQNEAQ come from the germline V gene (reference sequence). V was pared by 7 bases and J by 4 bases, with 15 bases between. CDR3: CASTPSLRPDTQYF. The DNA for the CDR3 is TGTGCCAGCACCCCTTCGTTGCGCCCAGATACGCAGTATTTT.

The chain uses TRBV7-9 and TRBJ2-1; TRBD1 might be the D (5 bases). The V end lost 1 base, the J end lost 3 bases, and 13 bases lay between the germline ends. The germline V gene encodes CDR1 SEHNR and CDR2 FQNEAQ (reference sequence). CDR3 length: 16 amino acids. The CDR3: CASSLEAREGYNEQFF. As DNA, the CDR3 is TGTGCCAGCAGCTTAGAGGCCAGGGAAGGCTACAATGAGCAGTTCTTC.

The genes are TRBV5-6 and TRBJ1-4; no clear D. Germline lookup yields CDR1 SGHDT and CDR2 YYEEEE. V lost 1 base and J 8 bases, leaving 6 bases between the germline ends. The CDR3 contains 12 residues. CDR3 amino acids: CASSLRREKLFF. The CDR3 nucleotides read TGTGCCAGCAGCTTGCGGAGGGAAAAACTGTTTTTT.

CDR3 amino acids: CASSAPQSGREGDTQYF. The CDR3 bases are TGTGCCAGCAGCGCCCCCCAGAGCGGGAGGGAGGGAGATACGCAGTATTTT. The chain employs TRBV7-9 and TRBJ2-3; 10 bases align to TRBD2. The CDR3 totals 17 residues. The J segment lost 5 bases and the V segment lost 5 bases, leaving 13 bases of the junction unmatched. Germline lookup yields CDR1 SEHNR and CDR2 FQNEAQ (reference sequence).

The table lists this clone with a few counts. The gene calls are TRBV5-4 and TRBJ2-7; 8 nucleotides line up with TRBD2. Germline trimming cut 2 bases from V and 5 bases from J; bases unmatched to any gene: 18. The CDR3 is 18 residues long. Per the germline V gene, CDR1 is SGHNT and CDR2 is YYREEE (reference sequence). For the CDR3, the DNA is TGTGCCAGCAGCTTTCGCGGACCACTAAGCGGGAGCGAGAACGAGCAGTACTTC. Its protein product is CASSFRGPLSGSENEQYF.

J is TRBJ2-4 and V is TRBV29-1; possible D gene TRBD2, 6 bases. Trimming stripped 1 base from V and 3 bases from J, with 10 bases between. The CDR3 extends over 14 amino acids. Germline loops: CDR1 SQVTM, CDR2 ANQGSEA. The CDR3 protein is CSVEGLRDKNIQYF. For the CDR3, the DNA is TGCAGCGTTGAAGGGCTGCGGGACAAAAACATTCAGTACTTC.

DNA for the CDR3: TGTGCCAGCAGATCAACTAGCGGATACACAGATACGCAGTATTTT. Translation: CASRSTSGYTDTQYF. The chain couples TRBV27 to TRBJ2-3; TRBD2 matches at 8 bases. CDR3 length: 15 amino acids. The V segment lost 6 bases and the J segment 2 bases; nucleotides outside the gene matches: 7. Germline V CDR1 and CDR2: MNHEY, SMNVEV (reference sequence).

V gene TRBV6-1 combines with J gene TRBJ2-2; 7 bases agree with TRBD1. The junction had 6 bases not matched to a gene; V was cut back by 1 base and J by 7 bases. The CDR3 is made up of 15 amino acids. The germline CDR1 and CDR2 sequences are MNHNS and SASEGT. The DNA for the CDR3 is TGTGCCAGCAGTGAAGGCAGGGGGAGAAACGGGGAGCTGTTTTTT. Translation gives CASSEGRGRNGELFF.

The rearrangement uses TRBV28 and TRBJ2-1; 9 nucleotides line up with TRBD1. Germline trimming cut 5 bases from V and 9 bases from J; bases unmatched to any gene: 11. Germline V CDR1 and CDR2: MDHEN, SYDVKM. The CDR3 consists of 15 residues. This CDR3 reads CASSPKGQGIPEQFF. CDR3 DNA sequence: TGTGCCAGCAGTCCAAAGGGACAGGGAATACCTGAGCAGTTCTTC.

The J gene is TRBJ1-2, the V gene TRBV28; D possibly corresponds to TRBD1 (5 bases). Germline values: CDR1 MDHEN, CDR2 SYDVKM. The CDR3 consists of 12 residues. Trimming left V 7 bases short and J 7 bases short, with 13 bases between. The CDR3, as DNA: TGTGCCAGCAAAACAGGTTCTGGTGGCTACACCTTC. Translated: CASKTGSGGYTF.

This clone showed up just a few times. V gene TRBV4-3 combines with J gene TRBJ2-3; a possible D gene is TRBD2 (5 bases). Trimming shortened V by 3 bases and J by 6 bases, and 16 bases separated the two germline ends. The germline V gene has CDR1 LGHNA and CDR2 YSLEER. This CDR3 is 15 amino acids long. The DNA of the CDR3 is TGCGCCAGCAGCCAGTCTTGGGCTAGCCTTGATACGCAGTATTTT. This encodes CASSQSWASLDTQYF.

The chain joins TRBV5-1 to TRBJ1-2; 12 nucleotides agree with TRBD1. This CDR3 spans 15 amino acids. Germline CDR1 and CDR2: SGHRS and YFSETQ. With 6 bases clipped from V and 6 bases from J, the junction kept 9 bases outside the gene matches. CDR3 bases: TGCGCCAGCACCCATTCAGGGACAGGGGGCGATGGCTACACCTTC. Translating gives CASTHSGTGGDGYTF.

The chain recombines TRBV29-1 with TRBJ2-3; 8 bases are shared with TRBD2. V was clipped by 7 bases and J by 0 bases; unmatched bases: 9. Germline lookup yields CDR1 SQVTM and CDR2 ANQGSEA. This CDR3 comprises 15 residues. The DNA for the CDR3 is TGCAGCGCAGCAGAACTAGCGGCTAGCACAGATACGCAGTATTTT. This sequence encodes CSAAELAASTDTQYF.

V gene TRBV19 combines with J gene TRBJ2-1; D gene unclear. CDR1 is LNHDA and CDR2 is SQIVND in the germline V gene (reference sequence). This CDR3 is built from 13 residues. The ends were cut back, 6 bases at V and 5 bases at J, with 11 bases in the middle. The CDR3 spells CASSPRFDNEQFF. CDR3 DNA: TGTGCCAGTAGCCCCCGTTTTGACAATGAGCAGTTCTTC.

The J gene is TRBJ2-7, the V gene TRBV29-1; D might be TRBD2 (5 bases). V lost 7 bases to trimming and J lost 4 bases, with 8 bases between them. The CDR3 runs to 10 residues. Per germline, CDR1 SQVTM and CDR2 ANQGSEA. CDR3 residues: CSALAYEQYF. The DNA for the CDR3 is TGCAGCGCCCTAGCTTACGAGCAGTACTTC.

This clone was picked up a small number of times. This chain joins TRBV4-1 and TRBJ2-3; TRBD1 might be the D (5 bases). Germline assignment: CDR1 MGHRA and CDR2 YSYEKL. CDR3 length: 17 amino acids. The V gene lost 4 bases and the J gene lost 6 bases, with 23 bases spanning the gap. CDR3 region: CASSRKAGQGTVDTQYF. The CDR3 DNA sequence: TGCGCCAGCAGCCGGAAGGCAGGGCAGGGAACTGTTGATACGCAGTATTTT.

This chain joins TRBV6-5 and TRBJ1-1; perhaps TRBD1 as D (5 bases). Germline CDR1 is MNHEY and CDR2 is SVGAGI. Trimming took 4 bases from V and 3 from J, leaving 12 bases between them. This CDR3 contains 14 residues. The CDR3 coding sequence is TGTGCCAGCAGTTCCGGCGGGGGTTACACTGAAGCTTTCTTT. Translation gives CASSSGGGYTEAFF.